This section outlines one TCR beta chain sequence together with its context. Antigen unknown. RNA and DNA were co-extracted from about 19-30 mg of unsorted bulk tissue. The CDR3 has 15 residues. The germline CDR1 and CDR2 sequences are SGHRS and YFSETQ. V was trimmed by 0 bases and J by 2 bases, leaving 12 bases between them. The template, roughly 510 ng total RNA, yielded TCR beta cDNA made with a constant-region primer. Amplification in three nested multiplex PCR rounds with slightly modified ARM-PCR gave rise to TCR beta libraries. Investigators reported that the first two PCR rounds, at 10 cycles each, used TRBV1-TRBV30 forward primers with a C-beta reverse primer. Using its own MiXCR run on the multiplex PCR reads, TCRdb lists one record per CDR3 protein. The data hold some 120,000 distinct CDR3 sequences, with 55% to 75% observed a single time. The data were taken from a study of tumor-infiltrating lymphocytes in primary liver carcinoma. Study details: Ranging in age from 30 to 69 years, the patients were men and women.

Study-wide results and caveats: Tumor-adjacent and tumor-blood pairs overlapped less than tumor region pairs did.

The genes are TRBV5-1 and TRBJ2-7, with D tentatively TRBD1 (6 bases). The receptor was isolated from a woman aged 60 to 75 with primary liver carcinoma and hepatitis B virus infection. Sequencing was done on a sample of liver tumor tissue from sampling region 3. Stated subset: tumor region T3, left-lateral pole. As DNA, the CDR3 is TGCGCCAGCAGCTTGGCCTCGGACAGCGCCTACGAGCAGTACTTC. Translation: CASSLASDSAYEQYF.